These T cell receptor beta chains were read from a single sample in a study of blood T cell repertoires in COVID-19. Profiling relied on immunoSEQ multiplex PCR, and the TCRdb table lists in-frame clones only, not all of them. The sample includes 80,000 to 90,000 clones, around 85% of them seen just once. The sequencing input was peripheral blood. These receptors all stem from a woman aged 70 to 79 with acute or convalescent COVID-19. The CDR3 runs from the conserved cysteine through the conserved F or W. Fields, in order: V gene, D gene, J gene, clone size, CDR3 protein, CDR3 DNA. The D gene is left open where the match is weak. Not every row has a clone size; where given, it reads once, few, many or a size class.

TRBV29-1	-	TRBJ1-1	-	CSVEESMNTEAFF	TGCAGCGTTGAGGAGTCCATGAACACTGAAGCTTTCTTT
TRBV7-2	-	TRBJ1-2	once	CASSSGRGGYGYTF	TGTGCCAGCAGCTCGGGGCGCGGGGGCTATGGCTACACCTTC
TRBV28	TRBD1	TRBJ2-2	-	CASSSQITGAGELFF	TGTGCCAGCAGTTCCCAGATCACAGGGGCCGGGGAGCTGTTTTTT
TRBV24-1	-	TRBJ1-5	-	CATSMGRVNQPQHF	TGTGCCACCAGTATGGGGAGAGTTAATCAGCCCCAGCATTTT
TRBV5-1	TRBD1	TRBJ1-2	once	CASSLTRGTGGSGAQGYTF	TGCGCCAGCAGCTTGACACGAGGGACAGGGGGAAGTGGGGCCCAGGGCTACACCTTC
TRBV27	-	TRBJ1-4	-	CASTSLRGRTEKLFF	TGTGCCAGCACATCATTAAGGGGCCGAACTGAAAAACTGTTTTTT
TRBV9	-	TRBJ2-3	once	CASSVGKGLADTQYF	TGTGCCAGCAGCGTAGGTAAGGGGTTGGCAGATACGCAGTATTTT
TRBV3-1/TRBV3-2	TRBD1	TRBJ2-1	-	CASSHPGQGAGDEQFF	TGTGCCAGCAGCCACCCGGGACAGGGGGCGGGCGATGAGCAGTTCTTC
TRBV5-1	-	TRBJ1-1	-	CASSRGESTEAFF	TGCGCCAGCAGCAGGGGTGAGAGCACTGAAGCTTTCTTT
TRBV15	-	TRBJ1-2	-	CATSRDGTFYGYTF	TGTGCCACCAGCAGAGATGGGACTTTCTATGGCTACACCTTC
TRBV10-3	TRBD2	TRBJ2-3	-	CAITRDYPYPDTQYF	TGTGCCATCACCCGGGACTACCCCTACCCAGATACGCAGTATTTT
TRBV5-1	-	TRBJ2-5	-	CASSLWDIEETQYF	TGCGCCAGCAGCTTGTGGGACATTGAAGAGACCCAGTACTTC